The rows below give T cell receptor beta chains drawn from one sample of a study of cytomegalovirus exposure and HLA in healthy donors. Generated by immunoSEQ multiplex PCR, the TCRdb table keeps only in-frame clones and is missing some. The data contain some 150,000 clones, roughly 79% of them singletons. Sequenced: PBMCs. The receptors were sampled from a woman in her thirties in good health and CMV-seropositive. Each CDR3 is given with its conserved first and last residue. D genes are given only for firm matches. Some rows have no size entry. The others give once, few or many, or a class for an expanded clone.

NA	TRBV6-6	TRBJ1-1	NA	TGTGCCAGCAGTTATCGGGACACTGAAGCTTTCTTT	CASSYRDTEAFF
once	TRBV5-6	TRBJ1-6	NA	TGTGCCAGCAGCTTGGCGCAGGGAAGCAATTCACCCCTCCACTTT	CASSLAQGSNSPLHF
once	TRBV5-4	TRBJ2-7	NA	TGTGCCAGCAGCTCGGGGACACCTCCCTACGAGCAGTACTTC	CASSSGTPPYEQYF
NA	TRBV7-9	TRBJ2-5	NA	TGTGCCAGCAGCTTAATCTCGAGACAGGTTGAGACCCAGTACTTC	CASSLISRQVETQYF
NA	TRBV6-6	TRBJ1-1	NA	TGTGCCAGCAGTACCCTAATGGGGACATGGAACACTGAAGCTTTCTTT	CASSTLMGTWNTEAFF
NA	TRBV28	TRBJ1-5	TRBD1	TGTGCCAGCATTCCCGGGACAGCTAATCAGCCCCAGCATTTT	CASIPGTANQPQHF
NA	TRBV10-3	TRBJ2-7	TRBD1	TGTGCCATCAGGGACAGGGGCCCCTACGAGCAGTACTTC	CAIRDRGPYEQYF
once	TRBV7-2	TRBJ2-7	NA	TGTGCCAGCAGGACAAGGCCCGTAAGCTCCTACGAGCAGTACTTC	CASRTRPVSSYEQYF
NA	TRBV6-1	TRBJ2-7	NA	TGTGCCAGCAGTGCGTTGCCGGGGGTCTACGAGCAGTACTTC	CASSALPGVYEQYF
NA	TRBV6-1	TRBJ1-1	NA	TGTGCCAGCAGTGAGGTAGGGGGGGCCACTGAAGCTTTCTTT	CASSEVGGATEAFF
NA	TRBV19	TRBJ2-5	TRBD2	TGTGCCAGTAGTTTACGGGGGGGCACTCAAGAGACCCAGTACTTC	CASSLRGGTQETQYF
NA	TRBV5-1	TRBJ2-3	TRBD1	TGCGCCAGCAGCTTGCAGGGACAGGGAATAACAGGTACGCAGTATTTT	CASSLQGQGITGTQYF
NA	TRBV30	TRBJ1-4	NA	TGTGCCTCGCACGGGGAGGGGAATGAAAAACTGTTTTTT	CASHGEGNEKLFF
NA	TRBV30	TRBJ2-5	TRBD2	TGTGCCTGGGCGGGGGGGCAAGGGACCCAGTACTTC	CAWAGGQGTQYF
once	TRBV2	TRBJ2-2	TRBD2	TGTGCCAGCAGCCACGCGGGGGGCGAAGGGGAGCTGTTTTTT	CASSHAGGEGELFF
NA	TRBV18	TRBJ2-5	TRBD2	TGTGCCAGCTCCCTGGGACTAGCGGGAGGAGAGACCCAGTACTTC	CASSLGLAGGETQYF
few	TRBV4-1	TRBJ1-1	NA	TGCGCCAGCAGTCCTCTAGGTCCGCAGCTTAACACTGAAGCTTTCTTT	CASSPLGPQLNTEAFF
NA	TRBV5-1	TRBJ2-1	NA	TGCGCCAGCAGCTTGGGGAGTTACAATGAGCAGTTCTTC	CASSLGSYNEQFF
NA	TRBV19	TRBJ2-3	TRBD2	TGTGCCACCCACCCCAGCGGGGTCGTGACAGATACGCAGTATTTT	CATHPSGVVTDTQYF
NA	TRBV10-1	TRBJ2-2	TRBD1	TGCGCCAGCAGTAGGACAGGGGACACCGGGGAGCTGTTTTTT	CASSRTGDTGELFF
NA	TRBV18	TRBJ2-4	NA	TGTGCCAGCTGGGCGGACAGCTGGAACATTCAGTACTTC	CASWADSWNIQYF
NA	TRBV6-5	TRBJ2-7	TRBD1	TGTGCCAGCAGTTTACAGACAGGGCCCCTCGAGCAGTACTTC	CASSLQTGPLEQYF
NA	TRBV10-3	TRBJ2-5	NA	TGTGCCATCAGTGGGGGGCCCGGGACCCAGTACTTC	CAISGGPGTQYF
NA	TRBV18	TRBJ2-7	NA	TGTGCCAGCTCACCCTTCAGGGGAGAGCCCTTGCGCGAGCAGTACTTC	CASSPFRGEPLREQYF
NA	TRBV6-5	TRBJ2-1	TRBD2	TGTGCCAGCAGTTACTCCTCTAGCGGGGGCTACAATGAGCAGTTCTTC	CASSYSSSGGYNEQFF
few	TRBV7-2	TRBJ2-3	TRBD2	TGTGCCAGCAGCTTAGAACGCGGGAGCGGTACGCAGTATTTT	CASSLERGSGTQYF
NA	TRBV5-1	TRBJ2-5	NA	TGCGCCAGCAGCTTGGCCCCTCAAGAGACCCAGTACTTC	CASSLAPQETQYF
NA	TRBV29-1	TRBJ2-3	TRBD1	TGCAGCGTCGAAAGGGGGCTGAGGACAGATACGCAGTATTTT	CSVERGLRTDTQYF
NA	TRBV28	TRBJ1-2	TRBD1	TGTGCCAGCAGTCTCGACAGGGGGCATGGCTACACCTTC	CASSLDRGHGYTF
NA	TRBV6-5	TRBJ2-3	NA	TGTGCCAGCAGTTCCCGGGATACGCAGTATTTT	CASSSRDTQYF
NA	TRBV30	TRBJ1-3	NA	TGTGCCTGGAGTCCCCACTCTGGAAACACCATATATTTT	CAWSPHSGNTIYF
NA	TRBV30	TRBJ1-2	TRBD1	TGTGCCTGGAGCTTTGGGAGGGACAGGGACTATGGCTACACCTTC	CAWSFGRDRDYGYTF
NA	TRBV27	TRBJ2-7	NA	TGTGCCAGCAGTCCTTTAATCCGGGGGACTGTTGACTACGAGCAGTACTTC	CASSPLIRGTVDYEQYF
NA	TRBV18	TRBJ2-4	TRBD1	TGTGCCAGCTCACCATTGGACAGGGGTTTAGCCAAAAACATTCAGTACTTC	CASSPLDRGLAKNIQYF
NA	TRBV6-5	TRBJ2-5	NA	TGTGCCAGCAGTTGGCGGGACGCCTCAGGGAGCCAGTACTTC	CASSWRDASGSQYF
NA	TRBV19	TRBJ1-5	NA	TGTGCCTCCGGGGAGATTGGCAATCAGCCCCAGCATTTT	CASGEIGNQPQHF
NA	TRBV11-2	TRBJ1-2	NA	TGTGCCAGCAGCTTTCCACAGGGATTGGGCTATGGCTACACCTTC	CASSFPQGLGYGYTF
NA	TRBV7-2	TRBJ2-1	NA	TGTGCCAGCAGCTTAAGCCCGGGGATGACGGGGAGATACAATGAGCAGTTCTTC	CASSLSPGMTGRYNEQFF
once	TRBV10-3	TRBJ1-2	NA	TGTGCCATCAGGACGCAGGGTTCCGGATATGGCTACACCTTC	CAIRTQGSGYGYTF
NA	TRBV4-3	TRBJ2-7	NA	TGCGCCAGCAGCCATTTCCGGGAGTACGAGCAGTACTTC	CASSHFREYEQYF
NA	TRBV30	TRBJ1-3	NA	TGTGCCTGGAGGGGGCAGAACACCATATATTTT	CAWRGQNTIYF
NA	TRBV2	TRBJ2-3	NA	TGTGCCAGCAGTGCCGGCACAGATACGCAGTATTTT	CASSAGTDTQYF
few	TRBV5-4	TRBJ1-1	TRBD1	TGTGCCAGCAGCTTGTCGGGGGACAGGAAGAACACTGAAGCTTTCTTT	CASSLSGDRKNTEAFF
NA	TRBV6-6	TRBJ1-1	TRBD1	TGTGCCAGCAGTTACTCGAGCGGACAGGGGGCCGCTGAAGCTTTCTTT	CASSYSSGQGAAEAFF
NA	TRBV21-1	TRBJ2-7	NA	TGTGCCAGGTGTAAATTATACGAGCAGTACTTC	CARCKLYEQYF
NA	TRBV20-1	TRBJ2-3	NA	TGCAGCCTCACATGGAGTGATACGCAGTATTTT	CSLTWSDTQYF
few	TRBV9	TRBJ1-1	TRBD1	TGTGCCAGCAGCGTAGGGGACAGGGCCACTGAAGCTTTCTTT	CASSVGDRATEAFF
NA	TRBV7-2	TRBJ2-4	TRBD1	TGTGCCAGCAGCTTATCAGGGGGCCTGGGAAACATTCAGTACTTC	CASSLSGGLGNIQYF
NA	TRBV9	TRBJ2-1	NA	TGTGCCAGCGGAGACGGTAGCTACAATGAGCAGTTCTTC	CASGDGSYNEQFF
NA	TRBV5-4	TRBJ2-5	NA	TGTGCCAGCAGCTTGGGGCCGCAGGGGCGGGAGACCCAGTACTTC	CASSLGPQGRETQYF
NA	TRBV25-1	TRBJ2-2	TRBD1	TGTGCCAGCAGTGACGGGGACAGAGGGAACACCGGGGAGCTGTTTTTT	CASSDGDRGNTGELFF
NA	TRBV5-1	TRBJ2-7	NA	TGCGCCAGCAGCTTGGCTGGGAGCTACGAGCAGTACTTC	CASSLAGSYEQYF
few	TRBV6-5	TRBJ2-1	NA	TGTGCCAGCAGTGCCGGAGGGGAGTACCGCAATGAGCAGTTCTTC	CASSAGGEYRNEQFF